A single sample gave rise to the 24 T cell receptor beta chains below, sequenced in a study of T cell responses to AZD1222 COVID-19 vaccine. Profiled with immunoSEQ multiplex PCR; TCRdb holds only in-frame clones, not every one. Found here are 70,000 to 95,000 clones, around 84% of them singletons; the top ten hold roughly 5.6%. The sample in question was peripheral blood, obtained 28 days after the second AZD1222 dose. These receptors were obtained from an adult who received the AZD1222 COVID-19 vaccine.

The J gene is TRBJ2-5, the V gene TRBV3-1 (or the pseudogene TRBV3-2), with 11 nucleotides matching TRBD2. The CDR3 is 16 amino acids. V dropped 4 bases and J dropped 5; count of bases not matched to a gene: 9. Germline CDR1 reads LGHDT; CDR2 reads YNNKEL (reference sequence). The chain's CDR3 is CASSLYSGGAGETQYF. CDR3 in DNA: TGTGCCAGCAGCCTTTATAGCGGGGGGGCCGGGGAGACCCAGTACTTC.

The V gene is TRBV7-2, the J gene TRBJ2-1; 9 bases map to TRBD2. This CDR3 comprises 15 residues. The germline CDR1 and CDR2 sequences are SGHTA and FQGNSA. The trim removed 4 bases at V and 9 bases at J, leaving 10 bases unmatched. CDR3 in amino acids: CASSSWAGGYSEQFF. The CDR3 DNA is TGTGCCAGCAGCTCGTGGGCGGGAGGGTATAGTGAGCAGTTCTTC.

The chain employs TRBV5-1 and TRBJ2-2, with 8 bases fitting TRBD1. Germline V gene sequence: CDR1 SGHRS, CDR2 YFSETQ. Trimming removed 6 bases from V and 1 base from J; junction bases left unmatched: 5. The CDR3 is 15 residues long. CDR3 coding DNA: TGCGCCAGCAAGTCAGGGGGCTTGAACACCGGGGAGCTGTTTTTT. The encoded protein is CASKSGGLNTGELFF.

This rearrangement joins TRBV7-9 to TRBJ1-1, with a weak D call TRBD1 (5 bases). This CDR3 spans 14 amino acids. In germline, CDR1 is SEHNR, CDR2 FQNEAQ (reference sequence). Trimming removed 3 bases from V and 4 bases from J, with 12 bases in between. CDR3 nucleotides: TGTGCCAGCAGCTTGACAGACTCAAGCACTGAAGCTTTCTTT. This sequence encodes CASSLTDSSTEAFF. The full variable domain, completed using reference TRBV7-9 and TRBJ1-1, is DTGVSQNPRHKITKRGQNVTFRCDPISEHNRLYWYRQTLGQGPEFLTYFQNEAQLEKSRLLSDRFSAERPKGSFSTLEIQRTEQGDSAMYLCASSLTDSSTEAFFGQGTRLTVV.

The gene calls are TRBV4-1 and TRBJ2-7; possible D gene TRBD1, 5 bases. Per the germline V gene, CDR1 is MGHRA and CDR2 is YSYEKL. The CDR3 has 14 residues. V shed 1 base and J shed 5 bases, with 12 bases lying between them. The CDR3 DNA reads as TGCGCCAGCAGCCAAGTAGACAGTGGCGACGAGCAGTACTTC. Encoded protein: CASSQVDSGDEQYF.

To note about this clone: Other DNA sequences within the sample encode an identical CDR3. This chain uses TRBV10-3 with TRBJ1-5, with a weak D call TRBD1 (5 bases). Germline-derived CDR1 and CDR2 are ENHRY and SYGVKD. V lost 0 bases, J lost 6 bases, and 6 bases lay in between. The CDR3 runs 13 residues. The CDR3 reads CAISESGGQPQHF. The CDR3 DNA reads TGTGCCATCAGTGAGTCGGGGGGTCAGCCCCAGCATTTT.

This clone showed up just once. J is TRBJ1-1 and V is TRBV28, with D perhaps matching TRBD1 (6 bases). Deletions cut 4 bases from V and 5 bases from J, with 11 bases between. CDR1 and CDR2 from the germline V gene are MDHEN and SYDVKM. This CDR3 is built from 13 residues. CDR3 nucleotides: TGTGCCAGCAGTTCTCAGGGGAAGACTGAAGCTTTCTTT. Protein: CASSSQGKTEAFF.

The gene calls are TRBV6-5 and TRBJ1-1; TRBD1 matches 7 bases. Germline values: CDR1 MNHEY, CDR2 SVGAGI. This CDR3 is 13 amino acids long. With V trimmed by 6 bases and J by 3 bases, 4 bases remained unmatched. CDR3 region: CASSRQGYTEAFF. In DNA form, the CDR3 reads TGTGCCAGCAGCCGACAGGGCTACACTGAAGCTTTCTTT.

This chain uses TRBV6-1 with TRBJ2-6; 10 bases fit TRBD1. The germline CDR1 and CDR2 sequences are MNHNS and SASEGT. This CDR3 is 19 amino acids long. Unmatched junction bases numbered 5, after V lost 0 bases and J lost 0 bases. The CDR3, as DNA: TGTGCCAGCAGTGAAGCTTGGGACAGGGGAGGCTCTGGGGCCAACGTCCTGACTTTC. Protein product: CASSEAWDRGGSGANVLTF.

The chain carries TRBV9 and TRBJ2-2; perhaps TRBD1 as D (8 bases). The CDR3 spans 16 residues. V lost 3 bases and J lost 1, with 13 bases in between. The V gene's germline CDR1 is SGDLS and CDR2 YYNGEE. The CDR3 DNA reads as TGTGCCAGCAGCGCCGGGGGGACAGGGAACACCGGGGAGCTGTTTTTT. Translating gives CASSAGGTGNTGELFF.

V is TRBV9 and J is TRBJ2-7, with D possibly matching TRBD2 (5 bases). The V and J ends lost 1 base and 5 bases respectively, with 16 bases between them. CDR3 length equals 15 residues. The germline V gene encodes CDR1 SGDLS and CDR2 YYNGEE. DNA for the CDR3: TGTGCCAGCAGCGTAAGTCCTAGCTGGAACCACGAGCAGTACTTC. Its protein is CASSVSPSWNHEQYF.

The genes are TRBV18 and TRBJ2-1; the D gene could be TRBD1 or TRBD2 (5 bases each). The germline V and J ends were trimmed by 0 bases and 0 bases, with 12 bases remaining between them. CDR3 size: 17 residues. Germline CDR1 reads KGHSH; CDR2 reads LQKENI. The CDR3 nucleotides read TGTGCCAGCTCACCACCGATCCGGGGCCGCTCCTACAATGAGCAGTTCTTC. It encodes CASSPPIRGRSYNEQFF.

The V call is TRBV7-3, the J call TRBJ1-2; 8 nucleotides agree with TRBD1. The CDR3 length is 14 residues. J lost 1 base, V lost 5 bases, and 3 bases had no gene match. CDR1 is SGHTA and CDR2 is FQGTGA in the germline V gene. The CDR3 reads CASSPGGSNYGYTF. CDR3 DNA sequence: TGTGCCAGCAGCCCAGGGGGCAGTAACTATGGCTACACCTTC.

V and J are TRBV30 and TRBJ1-2; no reliable D call. The V gene lost 0 bases and the J gene lost 2 bases, with 1 base spanning the gap. The germline V gene encodes CDR1 GTSNPN and CDR2 SVGIG (reference sequence). This CDR3 is built from 11 residues. The CDR3 protein is CAWSVNYGYTF. CDR3 sequence (DNA): TGTGCCTGGAGTGTGAACTATGGCTACACCTTC. The full variable domain, rest sourced from reference TRBV30 and TRBJ1-2, is SQTIHQWPATLVQPVGSPLSLECTVEGTSNPNLYWYRQAAGRGLQLLFYSVGIGQISSEVPQNLSASRPQDRQFILSSKKLLLSDSGFYLCAWSVNYGYTFGSGTRLTVV.

V gene TRBV4-2 combines with J gene TRBJ2-5, with 7 bases matching TRBD1. The CDR3 length is 18 residues. V lost 1 base, J lost 1 base, and 12 bases stayed unmatched. Germline CDR1 is LGHNA and CDR2 is YNFKEQ. The CDR3 spells CASSQAQLTGTAQETQYF. CDR3 nucleotide sequence: TGTGCCAGCAGCCAAGCACAGCTAACGGGGACAGCCCAAGAGACCCAGTACTTC.

This chain connects TRBV5-6 to TRBJ1-1; D call uncertain. The CDR3 runs to 13 residues. The germline gives CDR1 SGHDT, CDR2 YYEEEE. Between the trimmed V and J ends, which lost 4 bases and 5 bases, there was a span of 12 bases. CDR3 amino acids: CASSPTISTEAFF. The DNA for the CDR3 is TGTGCCAGCAGCCCGACCATATCAACTGAAGCTTTCTTT.

The rearrangement joins TRBV7-2 to TRBJ2-3, with unresolved D. Germline V gives CDR1 SGHTA, CDR2 FQGNSA. With 2 bases removed from V and 5 bases from J, the gap between germline ends came to 17 bases. The CDR3 contains 16 residues. The CDR3 DNA is TGTGCCAGCAGCTTAACTGGGTTTTACAGTAGAGATACGCAGTATTTT. This sequence encodes CASSLTGFYSRDTQYF. Together with reference TRBV7-2 and TRBJ2-3, the CDR3 gives the full variable domain: GAGVSQSPSNKVTEKGKDVELRCDPISGHTALYWYRQSLGQGLEFLIYFQGNSAPDKSGLPSDRFSAERTGGSVSTLTIQRTQQEDSAVYLCASSLTGFYSRDTQYFGPGTRLTVL.

The genes are TRBV18 and TRBJ2-7; 11 bases line up with TRBD1. The V and J ends lost 2 bases and 3 bases, in that order; junction bases with no gene match: 3. The V gene's germline CDR1 is KGHSH and CDR2 LQKENI. CDR3 length: 15 residues. The CDR3 bases are TGTGCCAGCTCACCAACCGGGACAGGGGGCTACGAGCAGTACTTC. This translates into CASSPTGTGGYEQYF.

The genes are TRBV5-4 and TRBJ2-7; D ambiguous. V gave up 4 bases and J gave up 2 bases, with 10 bases separating them. Germline CDR1 is SGHNT and CDR2 is YYREEE (reference sequence). The CDR3 contains 13 residues. CDR3 loop: CASSLKGAYEQYF. Here the CDR3 DNA reads TGTGCCAGCAGCCTTAAAGGAGCCTACGAGCAGTACTTC.

CDR3 nucleotides: TGCGCCAGCAGCTTGGCCCCCGGACAGGGGGCGACCGAGCAGTACTTC. This gives the protein CASSLAPGQGATEQYF. The chain couples TRBV5-1 to TRBJ2-7; 11 nucleotides line up with TRBD1. The germline gives CDR1 SGHRS, CDR2 YFSETQ. The V and J ends lost 0 bases and 6 bases, in that order; junction bases with no gene match: 8. This CDR3 is 16 amino acids long.

This chain links TRBV27 with TRBJ1-4; a weak D match, TRBD1 (6 bases). Per germline, CDR1 MNHEY and CDR2 SMNVEV (reference sequence). The CDR3 is made up of 13 amino acids. The V and J ends lost 8 bases and 7 bases respectively, with 14 bases between them. The CDR3 DNA sequence: TGTGCCAGCGGGAAGGGGGGTGGTGAAAAACTGTTTTTT. Translation: CASGKGGGEKLFF. Filled out from reference TRBV27 and TRBJ1-4, the complete variable domain reads EAQVTQNPRYLITVTGKKLTVTCSQNMNHEYMSWYRQDPGLGLRQIYYSMNVEVTDKGDVPEGYKVSRKEKRNFPLILESPSPNQTSLYFCASGKGGGEKLFFGSGTQLSVL.

The chain employs TRBV6-1 and TRBJ1-5; tentatively, D is TRBD1 (5 bases). Trimming took off 6 bases at V and 3 bases at J, with 12 bases between the two ends. This CDR3 spans 14 amino acids. Looked up from germline, CDR1 is MNHNS and CDR2 is SASEGT. Here the CDR3 DNA reads TGTGCCAGCAGGGGGCGCGTAAACAATCAGCCCCAGCATTTT. Encoded protein: CASRGRVNNQPQHF.

The rearrangement joins TRBV7-2 to TRBJ1-3, with a tentative D call TRBD1 (5 bases). This CDR3 region has 14 residues. Germline lookup yields CDR1 SGHTA and CDR2 FQGNSA. Trimming took off 1 base at V and 2 bases at J, with 6 bases between the two ends. The CDR3 coding sequence is TGTGCCAGCAGCTTAGGGGGGACTGGAAACACCATATATTTT. Translation gives CASSLGGTGNTIYF.

The chain employs TRBV30 and TRBJ1-1; D is uncertain. CDR1 and CDR2 (germline): GTSNPN, SVGIG (reference sequence). Between the trimmed V and J ends, which lost 4 bases and 5 bases, there was a span of 11 bases. CDR3 length: 12 residues. The CDR3 bases are TGTGCCTGGAACAGTATCGGTACTGAAGCTTTCTTT. Translation: CAWNSIGTEAFF.